This TCR beta chain was profiled in a study of T cells after yellow fever vaccination. Germline trimming cut 4 bases from V and 5 bases from J; bases unmatched to any gene: 7. The length of the CDR3 is 15 residues. Ten or more counts support this clonotype. TCRdb processed the 5' RACE reads anew with MiXCR; each CDR3 protein has one entry. Altogether approximately 510,000 distinct CDR3 sequences are present, 21% being singletons, with the ten largest covering about 16%. This TCR was recovered from a man in his late teens or twenties who received the YFV17D yellow fever vaccine. The chain recombines TRBV23-1 with TRBJ2-2; TRBD1 agrees at 7 bases. TRBV23-1 is recorded as an ORF, its role being uncertain. Sequences were derived from PBMCs, sampled roughly 20 days after the first yellow fever vaccination. This CDR3 reads CASSPRQGGTGELFF. CDR3 nucleotides: TGCGCCAGCAGTCCGCGACAGGGTGGGACCGGGGAGCTGTTTTTT.